The clone carrying this TCR beta chain occurred a few times. Its antigen is undetermined. Trimming removed 1 base from V and 5 bases from J, with 11 bases in between. Germline CDR1 reads GTSNPN; CDR2 reads SVGIG (reference sequence). The CDR3 is 13 residues long. The sample originates from a study of identical twins. Findings and limits, study-wide: Beta out-of-frame sequences displayed a weaker excess of sharing between twins. Invariant MAIT and iNKT cells are populations that could partly confound zero-insertion analyses. Recombination models fit unrelated individuals' TCR alpha sharing but underestimated twins'.

A template switching step contributed a universal primer site, while unique molecular identifiers were present in the cDNA. TCRdb recomputed calls from the 5' RACE reads with MiXCR, one row per CDR3 protein. The sample has 570,000 or so distinct CDR3 sequences; 7.5% to 10% are singletons. The sample was also linked to a second study, of yellow fever vaccine responses in identical twins.

The sequence was collected from a young woman in good health. The genes are TRBV30 and TRBJ2-5; possible D gene TRBD2, 5 bases. The specimen sequenced was PBMCs. The CDR3 protein is CAWSESSGETQYF. DNA for the CDR3: TGTGCCTGGAGTGAGTCCTCGGGGGAGACCCAGTACTTC.